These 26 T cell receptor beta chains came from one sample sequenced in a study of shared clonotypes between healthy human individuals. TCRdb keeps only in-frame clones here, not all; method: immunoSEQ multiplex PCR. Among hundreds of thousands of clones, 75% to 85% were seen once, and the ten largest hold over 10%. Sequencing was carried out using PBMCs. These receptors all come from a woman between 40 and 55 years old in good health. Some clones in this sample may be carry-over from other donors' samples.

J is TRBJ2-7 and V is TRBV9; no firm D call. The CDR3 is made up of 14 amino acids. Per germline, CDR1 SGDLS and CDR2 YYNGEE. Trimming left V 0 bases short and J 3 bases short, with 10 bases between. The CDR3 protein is CASSVADRYYEQYF. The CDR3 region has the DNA TGTGCCAGCAGCGTAGCGGACCGCTACTACGAGCAGTACTTC.

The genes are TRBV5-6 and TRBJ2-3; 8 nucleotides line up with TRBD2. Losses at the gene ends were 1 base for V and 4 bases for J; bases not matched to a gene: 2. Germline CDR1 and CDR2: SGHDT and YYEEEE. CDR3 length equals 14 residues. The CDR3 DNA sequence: TGTGCCAGCAGCTTGACTAGCGGTTCAGATACGCAGTATTTT. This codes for CASSLTSGSDTQYF.

Here the CDR3 reads CASSILAEGPTGELFF. Written as DNA, the CDR3 is TGTGCCAGCAGCATCCTCGCTGAGGGACCAACCGGGGAGCTGTTTTTT. V is TRBV7-6 and J is TRBJ2-2, with D perhaps being TRBD1 or TRBD2 (5 bases each). V lost 5 bases, J lost 5 bases, and 18 bases lay in between. In germline, CDR1 is SGHVS, CDR2 FNYEAQ. This CDR3 has 16 residues. Together with reference TRBV7-6 and TRBJ2-2, the CDR3 gives the full variable domain: GAGVSQSPRYKVTKRGQDVALRCDPISGHVSLYWYRQALGQGPEFLTYFNYEAQQDKSGLPNDRFSAERPEGSISTLTIQRTEQRDSAMYRCASSILAEGPTGELFFGEGSRLTVL.

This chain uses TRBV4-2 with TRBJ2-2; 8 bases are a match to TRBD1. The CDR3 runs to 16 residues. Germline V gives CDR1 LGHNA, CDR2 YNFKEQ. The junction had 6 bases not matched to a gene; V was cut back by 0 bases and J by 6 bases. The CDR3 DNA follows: TGTGCCAGCAGCCAAGATGTCGGACAGGGTGCCGGGGAGCTGTTTTTT. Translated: CASSQDVGQGAGELFF.

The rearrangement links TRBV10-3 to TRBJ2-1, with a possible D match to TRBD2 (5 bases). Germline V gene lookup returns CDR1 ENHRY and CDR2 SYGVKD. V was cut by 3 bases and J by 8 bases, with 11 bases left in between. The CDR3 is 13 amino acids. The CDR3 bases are TGTGCCATCAGTGATCTAGCAAACGATGAGCAGTTCTTC. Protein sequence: CAISDLANDEQFF.

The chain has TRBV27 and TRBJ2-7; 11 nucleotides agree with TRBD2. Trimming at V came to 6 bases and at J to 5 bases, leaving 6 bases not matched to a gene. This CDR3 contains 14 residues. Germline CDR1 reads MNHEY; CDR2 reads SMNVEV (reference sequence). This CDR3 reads CASSRTSGGNEQYF. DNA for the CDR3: TGTGCCAGCAGCCGCACTAGCGGGGGCAACGAGCAGTACTTC.

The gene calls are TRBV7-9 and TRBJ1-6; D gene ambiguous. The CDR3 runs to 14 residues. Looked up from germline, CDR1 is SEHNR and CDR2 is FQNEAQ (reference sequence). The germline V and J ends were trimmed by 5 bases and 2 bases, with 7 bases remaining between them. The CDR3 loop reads CASSPRTYNSPLHF. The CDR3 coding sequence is TGTGCCAGCAGCCCGAGGACCTATAATTCACCCCTCCACTTT.

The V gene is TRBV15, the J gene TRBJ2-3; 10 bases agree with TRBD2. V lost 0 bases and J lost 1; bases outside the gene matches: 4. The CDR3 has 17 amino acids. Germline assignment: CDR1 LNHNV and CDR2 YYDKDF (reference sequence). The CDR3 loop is CATSRDTSGRGTDTQYF. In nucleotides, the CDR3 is TGTGCCACCAGCAGAGATACAAGCGGGAGGGGCACAGATACGCAGTATTTT.

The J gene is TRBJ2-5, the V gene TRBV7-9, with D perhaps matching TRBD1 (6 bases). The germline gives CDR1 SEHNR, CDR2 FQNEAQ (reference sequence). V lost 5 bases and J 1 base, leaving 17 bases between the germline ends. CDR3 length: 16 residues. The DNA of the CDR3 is TGTGCCAGCAGCGCGGACTTCAGGGGCTTCCAAGAGACCCAGTACTTC. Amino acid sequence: CASSADFRGFQETQYF.

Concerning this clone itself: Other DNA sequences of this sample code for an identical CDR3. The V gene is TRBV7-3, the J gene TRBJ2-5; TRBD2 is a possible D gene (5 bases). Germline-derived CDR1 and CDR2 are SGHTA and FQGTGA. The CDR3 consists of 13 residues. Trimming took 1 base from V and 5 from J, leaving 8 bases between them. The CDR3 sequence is CASSLRPGETQYF. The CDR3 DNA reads TGTGCCAGCAGCTTAAGGCCGGGGGAGACCCAGTACTTC. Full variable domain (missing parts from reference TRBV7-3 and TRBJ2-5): GAGVSQTPSNKVTEKGKYVELRCDPISGHTALYWYRQSLGQGPEFLIYFQGTGAADDSGLPNDRFFAVRPEGSVSTLKIQRTERGDSAVYLCASSLRPGETQYFGPGTRLLVL.

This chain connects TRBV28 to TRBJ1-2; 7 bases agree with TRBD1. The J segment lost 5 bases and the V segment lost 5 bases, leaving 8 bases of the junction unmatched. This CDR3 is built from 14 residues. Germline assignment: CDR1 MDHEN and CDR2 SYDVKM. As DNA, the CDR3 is TGTGCCAGCAGTCCTGGGGACAGAGGATATGGCTACACCTTC. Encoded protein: CASSPGDRGYGYTF.

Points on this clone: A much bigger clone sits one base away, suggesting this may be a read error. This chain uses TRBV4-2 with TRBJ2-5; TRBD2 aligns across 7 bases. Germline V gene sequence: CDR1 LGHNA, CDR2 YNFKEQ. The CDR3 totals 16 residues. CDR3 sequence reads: CASSQELAVNSYEQHF. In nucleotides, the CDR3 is TGTGCCAGCAGCCAAGAGCTAGCGGTTAACTCCTACGAGCAGCACTTC.

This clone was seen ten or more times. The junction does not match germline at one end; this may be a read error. The CDR3 loop reads CASSLVPEAYNEQFF. The CDR3 DNA reads TGTGCCAGCAGCTTAGTTCCAGAGGCCTACAATGAGCAGTTCTTC. This chain uses TRBV5-3 with TRBJ2-1, with unresolved D. TRBV5-3 is filed as an ORF, its function uncertain. The CDR3 sequence is 15 residues long.

The CDR3 spells CASSYSTGANVLTF. Written as DNA, the CDR3 is TGTGCCAGCAGTTACTCGACTGGGGCCAACGTCCTGACTTTC. This sequence joins TRBV6-9 and TRBJ2-6; no firm D call. Germline loops: CDR1 MNHGY, CDR2 SVAAGI. The V end was cut by 3 bases, the J end by 2 bases, with 5 bases between. The CDR3 has 14 residues.

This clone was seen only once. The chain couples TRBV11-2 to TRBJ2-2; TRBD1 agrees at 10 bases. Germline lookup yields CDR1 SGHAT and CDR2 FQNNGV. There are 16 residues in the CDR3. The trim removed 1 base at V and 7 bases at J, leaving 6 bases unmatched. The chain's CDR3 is CASSLVGTGVGGELFF. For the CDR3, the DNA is TGTGCCAGCAGCTTAGTTGGGACAGGGGTGGGCGGGGAGCTGTTTTTT.

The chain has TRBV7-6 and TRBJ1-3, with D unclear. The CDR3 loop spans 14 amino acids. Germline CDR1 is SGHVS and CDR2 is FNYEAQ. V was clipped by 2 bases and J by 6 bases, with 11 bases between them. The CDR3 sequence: CASSLMGIENTIYF. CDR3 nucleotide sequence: TGTGCCAGCAGCTTAATGGGGATCGAAAACACCATATATTTT.

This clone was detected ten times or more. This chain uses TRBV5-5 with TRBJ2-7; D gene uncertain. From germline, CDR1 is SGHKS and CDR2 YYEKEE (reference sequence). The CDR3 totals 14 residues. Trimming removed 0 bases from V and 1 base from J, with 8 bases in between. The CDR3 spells CASSLVGRSYEQYF. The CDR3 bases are TGTGCCAGCAGCTTGGTCGGACGGTCCTACGAGCAGTACTTC.

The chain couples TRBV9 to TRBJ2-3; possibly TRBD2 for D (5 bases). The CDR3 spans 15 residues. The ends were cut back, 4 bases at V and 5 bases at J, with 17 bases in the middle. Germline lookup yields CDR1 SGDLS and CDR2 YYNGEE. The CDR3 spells CASSPGRLAEDTQYF. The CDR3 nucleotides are TGTGCCAGCAGCCCAGGTAGGCTAGCCGAAGATACGCAGTATTTT.

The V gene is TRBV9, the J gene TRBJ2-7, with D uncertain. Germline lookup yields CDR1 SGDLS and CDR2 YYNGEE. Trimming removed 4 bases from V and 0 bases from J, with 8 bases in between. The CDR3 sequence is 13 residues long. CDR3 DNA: TGTGCCAGCAGCCCCCAGACCTCCTACGAGCAGTACTTC. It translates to CASSPQTSYEQYF.

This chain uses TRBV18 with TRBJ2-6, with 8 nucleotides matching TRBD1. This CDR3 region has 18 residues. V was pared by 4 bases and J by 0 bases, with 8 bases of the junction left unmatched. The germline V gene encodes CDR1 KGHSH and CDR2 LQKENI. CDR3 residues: CASSQPGQEASGANVLTF. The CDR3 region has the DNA TGTGCCAGCTCACAGCCGGGACAGGAAGCCTCTGGGGCCAACGTCCTGACTTTC. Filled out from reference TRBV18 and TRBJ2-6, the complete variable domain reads NAGVMQNPRHLVRRRGQEARLRCSPMKGHSHVYWYRQLPEEGLKFMVYLQKENIIDESGMPKERFSAEFPKEGPSILRIQQVVRGDSAAYFCASSQPGQEASGANVLTFGAGSRLTVL.

The CDR3 bases are TGCGCCAGCAGCTTGACAGGGACAGAGCAGCCCCAGCATTTT. Encoded protein: CASSLTGTEQPQHF. The rearrangement links TRBV5-1 to TRBJ1-5, with TRBD1 identical over 7 bases. This CDR3 contains 14 residues. Per germline, CDR1 SGHRS and CDR2 YFSETQ. J was trimmed by 7 bases and V by 1 base; bases with no gene match: 5.

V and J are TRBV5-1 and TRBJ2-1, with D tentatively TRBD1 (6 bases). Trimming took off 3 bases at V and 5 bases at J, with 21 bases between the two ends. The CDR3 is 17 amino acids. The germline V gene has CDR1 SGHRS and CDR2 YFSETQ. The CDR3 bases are TGCGCCAGCAGCTCTACGACAGGCCAACCGATTAACAATGAGCAGTTCTTC. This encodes CASSSTTGQPINNEQFF.

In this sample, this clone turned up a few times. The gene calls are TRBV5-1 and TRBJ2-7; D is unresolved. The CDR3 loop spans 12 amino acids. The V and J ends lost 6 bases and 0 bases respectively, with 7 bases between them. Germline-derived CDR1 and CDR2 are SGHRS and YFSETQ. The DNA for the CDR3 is TGCGCCAGCATATCGGACTCCTACGAGCAGTACTTC. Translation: CASISDSYEQYF. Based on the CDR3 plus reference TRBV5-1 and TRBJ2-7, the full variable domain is KAGVTQTPRYLIKTRGQQVTLSCSPISGHRSVSWYQQTPGQGLQFLFEYFSETQRNKGNFPGRFSGRQFSNSRSEMNVSTLELGDSALYLCASISDSYEQYFGPGTRLTVT.

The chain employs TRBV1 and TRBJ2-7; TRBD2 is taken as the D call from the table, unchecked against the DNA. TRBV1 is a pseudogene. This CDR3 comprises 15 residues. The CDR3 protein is CTSSHTSGEDYEQYF. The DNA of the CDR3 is TGCACCAGCAGCCATACTAGCGGGGAAGACTACGAGCAGTACTTC.

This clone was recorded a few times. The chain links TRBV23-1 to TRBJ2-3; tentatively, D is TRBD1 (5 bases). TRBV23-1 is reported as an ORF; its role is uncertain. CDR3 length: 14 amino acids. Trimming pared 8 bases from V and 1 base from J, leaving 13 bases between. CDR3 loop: CASGAQLGTDTQYF. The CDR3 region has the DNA TGCGCCAGCGGGGCACAGCTAGGCACAGATACGCAGTATTTT.

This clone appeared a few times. The CDR3 sequence is CASSPVVAGDEQFF. DNA of the CDR3: TGTGCCAGCTCACCAGTTGTTGCGGGAGATGAGCAGTTCTTC. The V call is TRBV18, the J call TRBJ2-1, with TRBD2 identical over 7 bases. CDR3 length equals 14 residues. The germline CDR1 and CDR2 sequences are KGHSH and LQKENI. With 2 bases clipped from V and 8 bases from J, the junction kept 6 bases outside the gene matches.